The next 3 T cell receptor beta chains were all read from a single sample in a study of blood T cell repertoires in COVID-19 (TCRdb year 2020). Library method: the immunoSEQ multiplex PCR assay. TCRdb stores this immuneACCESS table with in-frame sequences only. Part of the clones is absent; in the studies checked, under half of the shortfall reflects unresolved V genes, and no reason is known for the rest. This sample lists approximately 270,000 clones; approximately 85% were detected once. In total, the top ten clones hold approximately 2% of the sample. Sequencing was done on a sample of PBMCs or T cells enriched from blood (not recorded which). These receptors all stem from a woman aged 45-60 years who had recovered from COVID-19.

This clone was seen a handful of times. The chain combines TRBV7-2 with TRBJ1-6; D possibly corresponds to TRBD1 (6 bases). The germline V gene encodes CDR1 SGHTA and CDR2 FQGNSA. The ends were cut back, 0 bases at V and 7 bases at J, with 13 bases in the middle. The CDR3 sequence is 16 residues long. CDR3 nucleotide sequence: TGTGCCAGCAGCTTAGCAGGGACAACTACGAATTCACCCCTCCACTTT. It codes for CASSLAGTTTNSPLHF.

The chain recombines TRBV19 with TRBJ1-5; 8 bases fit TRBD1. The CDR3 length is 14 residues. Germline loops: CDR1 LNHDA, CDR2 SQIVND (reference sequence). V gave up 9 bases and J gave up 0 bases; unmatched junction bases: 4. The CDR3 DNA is TGTGCCAGCAAGACAGGGGATAGCAATCAGCCCCAGCATTTT. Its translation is CASKTGDSNQPQHF.

The CDR3 DNA reads as TGTGCCAGCACCCATTCGGGGGGGAGCAGCGGCTACACCTTC. It translates to CASTHSGGSSGYTF. The chain couples TRBV27 to TRBJ1-2; D perhaps matches TRBD1 (5 bases). Germline lookup yields CDR1 MNHEY and CDR2 SMNVEV (reference sequence). The CDR3 spans 14 residues. Trimming took off 7 bases at V and 8 bases at J, with 20 bases between the two ends.